Sequencing of this T cell receptor (beta chain) was carried out in a study of blood T cell repertoires in COVID-19. Overall study context: Samples of COVID-19 (acute and convalescent) were obtained from the United States, Italy and Spain. The cDNA or gDNA used as material had been derived from T cells, B-cell-depleted T cells, or PBMCs.

Germline CDR1 KGHSH, CDR2 LQKENI. This CDR3 contains 15 residues. Trimming removed 2 bases from V and 2 bases from J, with 12 bases in between. Assay used: immunoSEQ multiplex PCR; TCRdb lists only in-frame clones, some missing. The sample records 75,000 or so clones, approximately 78% being singletons. The rearrangement links TRBV18 to TRBJ1-1, with D perhaps TRBD1 (6 bases). Sequencing used peripheral blood. The receptor was isolated from a woman in her 70s with acute or convalescent COVID-19. The CDR3 DNA reads as TGTGCCAGCTCACCAAGACAGGAATCCAACACTGAAGCTTTCTTT. Its translation is CASSPRQESNTEAFF.